This TCR beta chain was identified in a study of Ad26.COV2.S vaccination and SARS-CoV-2 variants. Background on the study: The study gave Ad26.COV2.S intramuscularly, once or twice 56 days apart.

As to treatment: roughly 19 received Ad26.COV2.S at low or high dose, single or two shots; about 5 received placebo; per-sample allocation not given. Specimens were obtained on day 63 following the first vaccine or placebo injection. Only in-frame clones appear in the TCRdb table, and some are missing; sequencing was by immunoSEQ multiplex PCR. The data hold 300,000 to 400,000 clones, with roughly nine tenths observed a single time. On this clone itself: The target antigen is unknown.

Overall study findings and caveats: Reportedly, spike-specific CD8+ and CD4+ T cell responses achieved substantial breadth once vaccination had taken place. While placebo recipients had lower spike-specific TCR breadth, vaccine recipients had more.

The input for sequencing was peripheral blood, taken in a trial of Ad26.COV2.S vaccine versus placebo. This TCR was recovered from a person between 18 and 59 years old who received the Ad26.COV2.S COVID-19 vaccine or a placebo.

The CDR3 bases are TGTGCCAGTAGTACCCCCCCCGGGGGACCGAACACTGAAGCTTTCTTT. Translation: CASSTPPGGPNTEAFF. The chain couples TRBV19 to TRBJ1-1; D is possibly TRBD1 (5 bases). Trimming cost V 4 bases and J 1 base, with 16 bases left between them. The CDR3 extends over 16 amino acids. Per germline, CDR1 LNHDA and CDR2 SQIVND (reference sequence). Complete variable domain (other parts from reference TRBV19 and TRBJ1-1): DGGITQSPKYLFRKEGQNVTLSCEQNLNHDAMYWYRQDPGQGLRLIYYSQIVNDFQKGDIAEGYSVSREKKESFPLTVTSAQKNPTAFYLCASSTPPGGPNTEAFFGQGTRLTVV.